Listed below are T cell receptor beta chains from one sample, sequenced in a study of T cell repertoires in ileal Crohn's disease. The assay was immunoSEQ multiplex PCR, and TCRdb's table has in-frame clones only and misses some. Of approximately 27,000 clones in the sample, roughly 81% are singletons; the top ten hold roughly 5.4%. The sequenced sample consisted of ileal tissue. These TCRs come from an adult with Crohn's disease. Each CDR3 is given with its conserved first and last residue. Each record gives: clone size, J gene, V gene, D gene, CDR3 DNA, CDR3 protein. The D gene is left open where the match is weak. Only part of the rows carry a size: once, few, many, or a class if the clone is expanded.

abundance: .
j_gene: TRBJ1-6
v_gene: TRBV7-2
d_gene: TRBD1
CDR3nt: TGTGCCAGCAGCTTAGTCTCCGGGACAGGGAATTCCCCCCTCCACTTT
CDR3aa: CASSLVSGTGNSPLHF

abundance: .
j_gene: TRBJ2-2
v_gene: TRBV7-8
d_gene: .
CDR3nt: TGTGCCAGCAGCGGTCACAGGAACACCGGGGAGCTGTTTTTT
CDR3aa: CASSGHRNTGELFF

abundance: .
j_gene: TRBJ2-3
v_gene: TRBV6-1
d_gene: .
CDR3nt: TGTGCCACCCGAAGGGTCCAGGGGAACACAGATACGCAGTATTTT
CDR3aa: CATRRVQGNTDTQYF

abundance: .
j_gene: TRBJ2-1
v_gene: TRBV11-1
d_gene: .
CDR3nt: TGTGCCAGCAGCTTAGGGAGTGAGCAGTTCTTC
CDR3aa: CASSLGSEQFF

abundance: once
j_gene: TRBJ1-2
v_gene: TRBV7-9
d_gene: .
CDR3nt: TGTGCCAGCAACCCTCAGGGGAACTATGGCTACACCTTC
CDR3aa: CASNPQGNYGYTF

abundance: few
j_gene: TRBJ2-1
v_gene: TRBV5-1
d_gene: TRBD2
CDR3nt: TGCGCCAGCATTCGGGACAGGGCCGGGACTAGCGGGGAAGGTGAGCAGTTCTTC
CDR3aa: CASIRDRAGTSGEGEQFF

abundance: .
j_gene: TRBJ1-6
v_gene: TRBV19
d_gene: TRBD1
CDR3nt: TGTGCCAGTAGTGCTGGGGACAGGAGGGCTTCACCCCTCCACTTT
CDR3aa: CASSAGDRRASPLHF

abundance: few
j_gene: TRBJ1-1
v_gene: TRBV7-3
d_gene: TRBD1
CDR3nt: TGTGCCAGCAGCTTAAGCGGGGGACAGGGGAGAAGAGGAGCTTTCTTT
CDR3aa: CASSLSGGQGRRGAFF

abundance: .
j_gene: TRBJ2-1
v_gene: TRBV6-6
d_gene: TRBD2
CDR3nt: TGTGCCAGCAGTCGTCAGGGACTAGCGACCTACAATGAGCAGTTCTTC
CDR3aa: CASSRQGLATYNEQFF

abundance: .
j_gene: TRBJ2-1
v_gene: TRBV5-4
d_gene: .
CDR3nt: TGTGCCAGCAGCTACGGACTACATGAGCAGTTCTTC
CDR3aa: CASSYGLHEQFF

abundance: .
j_gene: TRBJ2-7
v_gene: TRBV5-5
d_gene: .
CDR3nt: TGTGCCAGCAGCCCCGGGACTGCAAACTACGAGCAGTACTTC
CDR3aa: CASSPGTANYEQYF

abundance: .
j_gene: TRBJ2-7
v_gene: TRBV4-3
d_gene: .
CDR3nt: TGCGCCAGCAGCCAAGATCTCGGCGGATCCTCCTACGAGCAGTACTTC
CDR3aa: CASSQDLGGSSYEQYF

abundance: .
j_gene: TRBJ1-5
v_gene: TRBV6-1
d_gene: TRBD1
CDR3nt: TGTGCCAGCAAGGCTACAGGGGGAATTAATCAGCCCCAGCATTTT
CDR3aa: CASKATGGINQPQHF

abundance: .
j_gene: TRBJ1-5
v_gene: TRBV19
d_gene: TRBD1
CDR3nt: TGTGCCAGTAGCCGACGGGACAGCAGTTTTTTAGGAAATCAGCCCCAGCATTTT
CDR3aa: CASSRRDSSFLGNQPQHF

abundance: .
j_gene: TRBJ2-7
v_gene: TRBV14
d_gene: TRBD1
CDR3nt: TGTGCCAGCAGGACAGGGAATACCTACGAGCAGTACTTC
CDR3aa: CASRTGNTYEQYF

abundance: .
j_gene: TRBJ1-2
v_gene: TRBV7-2
d_gene: .
CDR3nt: TGTGCCAGCAGCCGTCCCGACAGACCCTATGGCTACACCTTC
CDR3aa: CASSRPDRPYGYTF

abundance: .
j_gene: TRBJ1-6
v_gene: TRBV4-2
d_gene: .
CDR3nt: TGTGCCAGCAGCCCCAGGGGCCGGAGCTCCTATAATTCACCCCTCCACTTT
CDR3aa: CASSPRGRSSYNSPLHF

abundance: .
j_gene: TRBJ1-4
v_gene: TRBV5-1
d_gene: .
CDR3nt: TGCGCCAGCAGCCCCAGGGCGGCAACTAATGAAAAACTGTTTTTT
CDR3aa: CASSPRAATNEKLFF

abundance: .
j_gene: TRBJ2-5
v_gene: TRBV19
d_gene: TRBD1
CDR3nt: TGTGCCAGCGCAGGGACAGGGCAAGAGACCCAGTACTTC
CDR3aa: CASAGTGQETQYF

abundance: .
j_gene: TRBJ2-7
v_gene: TRBV7-8
d_gene: TRBD2
CDR3nt: TGTGCCAGCAGCCTGGCGACTAGCGGGGGTACCTACGAGCAGTACTTC
CDR3aa: CASSLATSGGTYEQYF

abundance: .
j_gene: TRBJ2-1
v_gene: TRBV27
d_gene: .
CDR3nt: TGTGCCAGCGCTTCAGGACAGAACAATGAGCAGTTCTTC
CDR3aa: CASASGQNNEQFF

abundance: .
j_gene: TRBJ1-5
v_gene: TRBV5-1
d_gene: .
CDR3nt: TGCGCCAGCAGCTGGGCCGAGAATCAGCCCCAGCATTTT
CDR3aa: CASSWAENQPQHF

abundance: .
j_gene: TRBJ2-7
v_gene: TRBV7-9
d_gene: TRBD1
CDR3nt: TGTGCCAGCAGCTCGAGACAGGGTGTGGTAGGGTACGAGCAGTACTTC
CDR3aa: CASSSRQGVVGYEQYF

abundance: .
j_gene: TRBJ1-5
v_gene: TRBV30
d_gene: TRBD1
CDR3nt: TGTGCCTGGAGTGTGGTTGACAGGGGAAGACAGCCCCAGCATTTT
CDR3aa: CAWSVVDRGRQPQHF

abundance: .
j_gene: TRBJ2-7
v_gene: TRBV6-1
d_gene: TRBD1
CDR3nt: TGTGCCAGCAGTCCCGGGACAGGGCAGGACTCGTACTTC
CDR3aa: CASSPGTGQDSYF

abundance: .
j_gene: TRBJ2-7
v_gene: TRBV5-5
d_gene: TRBD1
CDR3nt: TGTGCCAGCACCGGGACAGGGAGCTACGAGCAGTACTTC
CDR3aa: CASTGTGSYEQYF

abundance: .
j_gene: TRBJ2-7
v_gene: TRBV9
d_gene: TRBD1
CDR3nt: TGTGCCAGCAGTTACGACAGGGGCTCCTACGAGCAGTACTTC
CDR3aa: CASSYDRGSYEQYF

abundance: .
j_gene: TRBJ1-6
v_gene: TRBV27
d_gene: TRBD1
CDR3nt: TGTGCCAGCAGTTTTCAGGGGGGCAATTCACCCCTCCACTTT
CDR3aa: CASSFQGGNSPLHF

abundance: .
j_gene: TRBJ2-3
v_gene: TRBV10-3
d_gene: .
CDR3nt: TGTGCCATCAGTGAGCAGACAGATACGCAGTATTTT
CDR3aa: CAISEQTDTQYF

abundance: .
j_gene: TRBJ1-5
v_gene: TRBV9
d_gene: TRBD1
CDR3nt: TGTGCCAGCAGCGTAGGGGCAGGGGGTTATCAGCCCCAGCATTTT
CDR3aa: CASSVGAGGYQPQHF

abundance: .
j_gene: TRBJ1-1
v_gene: TRBV4-1
d_gene: .
CDR3nt: TGCGCCAGCAGCCAAGATCTAACGGTCAGCCGCGCGGTGGGAGCTTTCTTT
CDR3aa: CASSQDLTVSRAVGAFF

abundance: .
j_gene: TRBJ2-7
v_gene: TRBV11-1
d_gene: TRBD2
CDR3nt: TGTGCCAGCAGCCCCACTAGCGGCAGCTACGAGCAGTACTTC
CDR3aa: CASSPTSGSYEQYF

abundance: .
j_gene: TRBJ2-5
v_gene: TRBV6-5
d_gene: .
CDR3nt: TGTGCCAGCAGTCCTTGGAGCACACAAGAGACCCAGTACTTC
CDR3aa: CASSPWSTQETQYF

abundance: .
j_gene: TRBJ2-1
v_gene: TRBV7-8
d_gene: .
CDR3nt: TGTGCCAGCAGCTTAACTAGCTTAAATGAGCAGTTCTTC
CDR3aa: CASSLTSLNEQFF

abundance: .
j_gene: TRBJ1-1
v_gene: TRBV18
d_gene: .
CDR3nt: TGTGCCAGCTCACTCAGAAGTTCTGAAGCTTTCTTT
CDR3aa: CASSLRSSEAFF

abundance: few
j_gene: TRBJ1-2
v_gene: TRBV19
d_gene: .
CDR3nt: TGTGCCAGTAGTATAGCAGGGTGGGGCTACACCTTC
CDR3aa: CASSIAGWGYTF

abundance: .
j_gene: TRBJ2-1
v_gene: TRBV5-6
d_gene: TRBD2
CDR3nt: TGTGCCAGCAGCCCCCGACTAGCGGGGGGGCGTGGTGAGCAGTTCTTC
CDR3aa: CASSPRLAGGRGEQFF

abundance: .
j_gene: TRBJ1-5
v_gene: TRBV7-7
d_gene: .
CDR3nt: TGTGCCAGCATGTTTTGGGGGCGGCGGCAGCCCCAGCATTTT
CDR3aa: CASMFWGRRQPQHF

abundance: .
j_gene: TRBJ2-7
v_gene: TRBV6-5
d_gene: TRBD1
CDR3nt: TGTGCCAGCAGTTACGGGGCAGGGGGATTACACGAGCAGTACTTC
CDR3aa: CASSYGAGGLHEQYF

abundance: .
j_gene: TRBJ1-2
v_gene: TRBV2
d_gene: TRBD1
CDR3nt: TGTGTCAGCAGTCACAGGGGACGGGCTAACTATGGCTACACCTTC
CDR3aa: CVSSHRGRANYGYTF

abundance: .
j_gene: TRBJ2-1
v_gene: TRBV4-2
d_gene: TRBD2
CDR3nt: TGTGCCAGCAGCCAAGAGTTACCGGGACTAATGGACAATGAGCAGTTCTTC
CDR3aa: CASSQELPGLMDNEQFF

abundance: .
j_gene: TRBJ2-5
v_gene: TRBV18
d_gene: TRBD2
CDR3nt: TGTGCCAGCTCCGAGACTAGCGGTTCTAAAGTTGACTTC
CDR3aa: CASSETSGSKVDF

abundance: .
j_gene: TRBJ2-2
v_gene: TRBV5-6
d_gene: .
CDR3nt: TGTGCCAGCAGCTTGTTTTTGGAGGCGCCCACCGGGGAGCTGTTTTTT
CDR3aa: CASSLFLEAPTGELFF

abundance: .
j_gene: TRBJ2-7
v_gene: TRBV2
d_gene: .
CDR3nt: TGTGCCAGCAGCCAAACCTACGAGCAGTACTTC
CDR3aa: CASSQTYEQYF

abundance: .
j_gene: TRBJ2-7
v_gene: TRBV29-1
d_gene: TRBD1
CDR3nt: TGCAGCGTTGAAGCCGGGACAGGGATCGAGCAGTACTTC
CDR3aa: CSVEAGTGIEQYF

abundance: .
j_gene: TRBJ2-1
v_gene: TRBV9
d_gene: TRBD1
CDR3nt: TGTGCCAGCAGCGTAGTCGGACAGGGTGGGAATGAGCAGTTCTTC
CDR3aa: CASSVVGQGGNEQFF

abundance: .
j_gene: TRBJ2-5
v_gene: TRBV6-5
d_gene: TRBD2
CDR3nt: TGTGCCAGCAGTTACTCGGGGGGACTAGCTTGGGAGACCCAGTACTTC
CDR3aa: CASSYSGGLAWETQYF